Listed below are T cell receptor beta chains from one sample, sequenced in a study of CD8+CD57+ T cells in acquired aplastic anemia. TCRdb analysed the reads with MiXCR anew, one entry per CDR3 protein. The table lists some 150,000 distinct CDR3 sequences, less than 45% of them singletons, with roughly 8.9% in the top ten. The sequenced material came from sorted CD4+, CD8+, or CD8+CD57+ T cells (not recorded which) from PBMCs. These receptor sequences come from a human donor in good health, serving as a control. CDR3s include the opening cysteine and the closing phenylalanine or tryptophan. Some rows mark clone size as missing; the rest say once, few, many or name a class of expanded clone.

cdr3_aa v_call clone_size j_call
CASGLLDRRSGELFF TRBV12-5 - TRBJ2-2
CASSPLRLAGGIQYF TRBV18 - TRBJ2-4
CASSGTSGGGRSYNEQFF TRBV12-3/TRBV12-4 few TRBJ2-1
CASSVGHPNTEAFF TRBV6-1 many TRBJ1-1
CASSILGYASNYGYTF TRBV19 many TRBJ1-2
CASSVVGTDTQYF TRBV9 many TRBJ2-3
CASSWGGVDTEAFF TRBV27 - TRBJ1-1
CASSVIGSGELFF TRBV7-3 - TRBJ2-2
CASSQPGSPEAFF TRBV4-2 many TRBJ1-1
CAISESRQGLNSPLHF TRBV10-3 - TRBJ1-6
CSVELLGLNSYEQYF TRBV29-1 - TRBJ2-7
CASSVRASTDTQYF TRBV9 many TRBJ2-3
CASSFRTGALTDTQYF TRBV7-8 many TRBJ2-3
CASSYTSGPKNIQYF TRBV3-1 - TRBJ2-4
CASSVGTTSGEEQYF TRBV9 many TRBJ2-7
CASSLKEASGIFYGYTF TRBV5-4 many TRBJ1-2
CAISDPRTGTNYGYTF TRBV10-3 - TRBJ1-2
CASGDSLNTEAFF TRBV19 - TRBJ1-1
CAISESTGLAEKKYF TRBV10-3 many TRBJ2-5
CSARGEESSYEQYF TRBV20-1 - TRBJ2-7
CASSELRRSGANVLTF TRBV2 many TRBJ2-6
CSAGTGLGEQYF TRBV29-1 many TRBJ2-7
CSAAGQGPGANVLTF TRBV20-1 few TRBJ2-6
CASSLGTGEKLFF TRBV7-9 - TRBJ1-4
CATSDDHRETSTDTQYF TRBV24-1 - TRBJ2-3
CASSVDSGRYSGNTIYF TRBV9 many TRBJ1-3
CASSVTGPNTEAFF TRBV5-8 many TRBJ1-1
CAAGTGVGEQYF TRBV2 - TRBJ2-7
CASTRDGNEQFF TRBV7-9 - TRBJ2-1
CASSSENTGVGYTF TRBV5-1 - TRBJ1-2